This TCR beta chain was identified in a study of blood T cell repertoires in COVID-19. Study background: Samples of COVID-19 (acute and convalescent) were obtained from the United States, Italy and Spain.

As handled by the study authors: From reference gene primer amplification, estimates of nucleated cell counts were derived. Profiled with immunoSEQ multiplex PCR; TCRdb holds only in-frame clones, not every one. That table is the source of V, J and clone size, and D and trimming were worked out from the DNA. The sample lists around 250,000 clones; approximately 86% were seen once. The sample taken for sequencing was peripheral blood. The TCR comes from a woman in her sixties who had recovered from COVID-19.

The CDR3 loop is CASSPDRGGETQYF. For the CDR3, the DNA is TGTGCCAGCAGTCCAGACAGGGGCGGGGAGACCCAGTACTTC. V and J are TRBV2 and TRBJ2-5, with 8 bases lining up with TRBD1. The V segment lost 5 bases and the J segment 5 bases; nucleotides outside the gene matches: 7. The CDR3 totals 14 residues. Germline CDR1 reads SNHLY; CDR2 reads FYNNEI.